This T cell receptor beta chain appears in the sequencing data of a study of cytomegalovirus exposure and HLA in healthy donors. Vbeta (60) and Jbeta (13) primers were used in the PCR. Some clones are missing from TCRdb's copy, which holds only in-frame ones; the method was immunoSEQ multiplex PCR. The top ten clones hold about 2.5% of a sample with around 99,000 clones, 82% of them seen once. Turning to this clone: As yet, its antigen is unknown.

CDR1 and CDR2 (germline): SGHTA, FQGTGA. Trimming left V 1 base short and J 6 bases short, with 15 bases between. This CDR3 spans 16 amino acids. Study observations and caveats: There were some public TCRs occurring in many donors, but most TCR sequences were rare.

This TCR was sampled from a young man in good health and CMV-seropositive. V and J are TRBV7-3 and TRBJ2-2, with D perhaps TRBD1 (6 bases). Sequences were obtained from PBMCs. CDR3 in DNA: TGTGCCAGCAGCTTAATGCCGGGACAAGGCCCCGGGGAGCTGTTTTTT. It translates to CASSLMPGQGPGELFF.